In this sample, the clone carrying this T cell receptor beta chain turned up a few times. The data were obtained in a study of blood T cell repertoires in COVID-19. In the original workflow: Counts of nucleated cells, estimated from reference gene primer amplification, were obtained. Produced via immunoSEQ multiplex PCR; TCRdb's table is partial and in-frame only. V and J calls and clone size are copied from that table; D and trimming were computed from the DNA. The table includes 180,000 or so clones, over 80% detected once. The germline gives CDR1 SNHLY, CDR2 FYNNEI. There are 13 residues in the CDR3. Trimming removed 6 bases from V and 6 bases from J; junction bases left unmatched: 7.

The origin of this receptor is a woman aged 35 to 49 with COVID-19, enrolled during active disease. The sample comprised peripheral blood. This chain connects TRBV2 to TRBJ1-2; 7 nucleotides line up with TRBD1. CDR3 protein: CASRVTGDHGYTF. For the CDR3, the DNA is TGTGCCAGCAGGGTTACAGGGGACCATGGCTACACCTTC.